This T cell receptor beta chain was recorded in a study of beta chain features in type 1 diabetes. General study findings and limits: Among patients with Type 1 diabetes, TCRB CDR3s were moderately but significantly shorter in every one of the four CD4+ subsets.

Since all of the isolated RNA was reverse transcribed, expressed TCRB transcripts were what got sequenced. Clones were sequenced by immunoSEQ multiplex PCR, and TCRdb holds only the in-frame ones, with some missing. The sample yields 95,000 to 150,000 clones, 16% seen once. This CDR3 has 14 residues. The V gene lost 3 bases and the J gene lost 8 bases, with 19 bases spanning the gap. Germline V CDR1 and CDR2: GTSNPN, SVGIG (reference sequence). This clone occurred a few times. Antigen unknown. The sequence derives from a man younger than 45 with type 1 diabetes. This chain links TRBV30 with TRBJ1-2; no reliable D call. Input material: central memory CD4+ T cells from blood. The CDR3 reads CAWSRSGLGYGYTF. The CDR3, as DNA: TGTGCCTGGAGCCGTTCTGGACTTGGGTACGGCTACACCTTC.